The 8 T cell receptor beta chains given below trace back to one sample, sequenced in a study of regulatory T cells in long-lasting Graves disease. Time point here: persistent/refractory GD, antithyroid drugs over 5 years with positive TRAb. From PBMCs, RNA was extracted and then used to make the TCR library. Arm-PCR of CDR3 regions and iRepertoire HTBI primers were used to build TCR beta libraries. Each CDR3 protein gets one entry after TCRdb re-called the multiplex PCR reads with MiXCR. This sample has approximately 500,000 distinct CDR3 sequences, with 20% to 25% found just once. This material consisted of peripheral blood mononuclear cells (PBMCs), taken when the disease was refractory, from a patient treated with antithyroid drugs. These receptors originate from a female donor with Graves disease.

Many counts were recorded for this clonotype. This sequence joins TRBV6-1 and TRBJ2-5, with TRBD2 matching 9 bases. Germline loops: CDR1 MNHNS, CDR2 SASEGT. The trim removed 0 bases at V and 1 base at J, leaving 6 bases unmatched. The length of the CDR3 is 17 residues. Written as DNA, the CDR3 is TGTGCCAGCAGTGAAGCTTTAAGCGGGGGGACCCAAGAGACCCAGTACTTC. Protein sequence: CASSEALSGGTQETQYF.

There are a few counts of this clonotype. The J gene is TRBJ1-4, the V gene TRBV4-1; tentative D call: TRBD1 (5 bases). Germline CDR1 reads MGHRA; CDR2 reads YSYEKL. V dropped 6 bases and J dropped 8 bases, with 16 bases sitting between them. CDR3 length equals 14 residues. CDR3 in amino acids: CASSQTGGGEKLFF. CDR3 DNA: TGCGCCAGCAGTCAGACGGGGGGAGGCGAAAAACTGTTTTTT.

The sample holds many counts of this clonotype. The rearrangement joins TRBV11-2 to TRBJ2-5, with D maybe TRBD2 (5 bases). Per the germline V gene, CDR1 is SGHAT and CDR2 is FQNNGV. This CDR3 spans 16 amino acids. Trimming stripped 2 bases from V and 7 bases from J, with 20 bases between. The CDR3 nucleotides are TGTGCCAGCAGCTTACCCTCACGGACCACCGAGGGGACCCAGTACTTC. This codes for CASSLPSRTTEGTQYF.

J is TRBJ1-6 and V is TRBV28; D gene ambiguous. The germline V and J ends were trimmed by 3 bases and 9 bases, with 6 bases remaining between them. From germline, CDR1 is MDHEN and CDR2 SYDVKM. This CDR3 comprises 12 residues. CDR3 DNA sequence: TGTGCCAGCAGTTTTGGGTTTTCACCCCTCCACTTT. Residues: CASSFGFSPLHF.

The J gene is TRBJ1-1, the V gene TRBV3-1, with TRBD1 matching 7 bases. This CDR3 region has 15 residues. With V trimmed by 0 bases and J by 4 bases, 5 bases remained unmatched. Germline CDR1 is LGHDT and CDR2 is YNNKEL (reference sequence). In DNA, the CDR3 is TGTGCCAGCAGCCAAGAGAGGGGGCTTAGCACTGAAGCTTTCTTT. Residues: CASSQERGLSTEAFF.

This clonotype was seen ten or more times. The V and J genes are TRBV24-1 and TRBJ1-2, with D maybe TRBD1 (6 bases). The V and J ends lost 3 bases and 3 bases respectively, with 13 bases between them. The germline V gene encodes CDR1 KGHDR and CDR2 SFDVKD. This CDR3 spans 15 amino acids. In DNA form, the CDR3 reads TGTGCCACCAGTGATCCAGGGGCGGGTGACTATGGCTACACCTTC. Protein product: CATSDPGAGDYGYTF.

This clonotype was counted a few times. The chain couples TRBV20-1 to TRBJ2-7; D may correspond to TRBD1 or TRBD2 (5 bases each). The CDR3 loop spans 14 amino acids. V gave up 6 bases and J gave up 3 bases, with 18 bases separating them. Germline V gene data show CDR1 as DFQATT and CDR2 as SNEGSKA (reference sequence). For the CDR3, the DNA is TGCAGTGCCCCAGGGCGGGTAAAGGGCTACGAGCAGTACTTC. This gives the protein CSAPGRVKGYEQYF.

This clonotype was detected a few times. V usage is TRBV10-3 and J usage is TRBJ2-5; 9 bases match TRBD2. The CDR3 is 16 amino acids. J was trimmed by 3 bases and V by 2 bases; bases with no gene match: 7. CDR1 and CDR2 from the germline V gene are ENHRY and SYGVKD. The CDR3 DNA is TGTGCCATCAGTGAGCCTGAGACTAGCGGCAAAGAGACCCAGTACTTC. This sequence encodes CAISEPETSGKETQYF.